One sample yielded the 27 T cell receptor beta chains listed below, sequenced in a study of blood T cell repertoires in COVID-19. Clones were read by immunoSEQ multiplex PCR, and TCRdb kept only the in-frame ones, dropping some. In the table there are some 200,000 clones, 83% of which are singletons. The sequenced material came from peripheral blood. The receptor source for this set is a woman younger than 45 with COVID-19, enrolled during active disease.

CDR3 nucleotide sequence: TGTGCCAGCAGTGCAGGGGATCTCTACAATGAGCAGTTCTTC. It translates to CASSAGDLYNEQFF. The genes are TRBV6-4 and TRBJ2-1; tentative D call: TRBD1 (6 bases). V lost 4 bases and J lost 3, with 10 bases in between. The CDR3 is 14 residues long. In germline, CDR1 is MRHNA, CDR2 SNTAGT.

The CDR3 loop is CASRDRGGSNYGYTF. DNA of the CDR3: TGTGCCAGCCGGGACAGGGGGGGATCTAACTATGGCTACACCTTC. The gene calls are TRBV19 and TRBJ1-2; 11 bases match TRBD1. Germline V gives CDR1 LNHDA, CDR2 SQIVND (reference sequence). The trim removed 9 bases at V and 0 bases at J, leaving 6 bases unmatched. CDR3 size: 15 residues. The whole variable domain, remainder taken from reference TRBV19 and TRBJ1-2, is DGGITQSPKYLFRKEGQNVTLSCEQNLNHDAMYWYRQDPGQGLRLIYYSQIVNDFQKGDIAEGYSVSREKKESFPLTVTSAQKNPTAFYLCASRDRGGSNYGYTFGSGTRLTVV.

The CDR3 here is CASTQGPYGNEQFF. DNA for the CDR3: TGTGCCAGCACCCAGGGCCCTTATGGCAATGAGCAGTTCTTC. The gene calls are TRBV9 and TRBJ2-1, with TRBD1 as a possible D gene (5 bases). The CDR3 is made up of 14 amino acids. Germline values: CDR1 SGDLS, CDR2 YYNGEE. Trimming stripped 6 bases from V and 6 bases from J, with 16 bases between.

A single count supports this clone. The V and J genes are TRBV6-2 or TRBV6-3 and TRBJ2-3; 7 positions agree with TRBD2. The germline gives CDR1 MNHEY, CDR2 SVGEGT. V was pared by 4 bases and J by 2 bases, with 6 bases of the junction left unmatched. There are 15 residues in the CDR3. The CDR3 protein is CASSSGTISTDTQYF. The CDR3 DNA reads TGTGCCAGCAGTTCCGGGACTATCTCCACAGATACGCAGTATTTT.

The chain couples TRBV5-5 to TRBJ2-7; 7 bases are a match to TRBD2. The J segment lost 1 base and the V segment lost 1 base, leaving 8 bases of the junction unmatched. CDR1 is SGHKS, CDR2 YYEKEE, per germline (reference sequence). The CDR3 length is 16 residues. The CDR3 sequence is CASSLSLAYKSYEQYF. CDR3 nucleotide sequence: TGTGCCAGCAGCTTGTCACTAGCGTATAAATCCTACGAGCAGTACTTC.

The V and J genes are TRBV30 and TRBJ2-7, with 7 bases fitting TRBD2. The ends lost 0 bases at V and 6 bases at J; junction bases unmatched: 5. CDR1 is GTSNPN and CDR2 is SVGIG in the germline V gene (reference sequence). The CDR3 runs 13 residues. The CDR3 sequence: CAWSVSGEAEQYF. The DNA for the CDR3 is TGTGCCTGGAGTGTAAGCGGGGAGGCCGAGCAGTACTTC.

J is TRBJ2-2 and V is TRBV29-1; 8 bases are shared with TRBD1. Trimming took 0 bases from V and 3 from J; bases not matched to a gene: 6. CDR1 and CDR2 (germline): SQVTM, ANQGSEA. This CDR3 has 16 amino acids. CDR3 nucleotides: TGCAGCGTTGAAGATAGGGCAGGGGGCGACACCGGGGAGCTGTTTTTT. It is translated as CSVEDRAGGDTGELFF.

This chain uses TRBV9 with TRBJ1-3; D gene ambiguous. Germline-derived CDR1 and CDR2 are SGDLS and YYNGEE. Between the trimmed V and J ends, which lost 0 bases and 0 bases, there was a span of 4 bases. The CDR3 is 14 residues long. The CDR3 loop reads CASSVGSSGNTIYF. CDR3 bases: TGTGCCAGCAGCGTAGGTAGCTCTGGAAACACCATATATTTT.

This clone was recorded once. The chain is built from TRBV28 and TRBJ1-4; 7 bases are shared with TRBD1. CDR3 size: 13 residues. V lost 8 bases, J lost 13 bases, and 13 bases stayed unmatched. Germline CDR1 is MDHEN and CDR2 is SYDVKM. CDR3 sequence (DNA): TGTGCCAGCTCGCCGGGACAGCTCGATGGACTGTTTTTT. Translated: CASSPGQLDGLFF.

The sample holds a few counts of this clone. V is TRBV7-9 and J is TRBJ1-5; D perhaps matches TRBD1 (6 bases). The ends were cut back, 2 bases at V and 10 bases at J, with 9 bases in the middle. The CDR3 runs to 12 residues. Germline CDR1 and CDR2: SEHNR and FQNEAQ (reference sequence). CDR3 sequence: CASSLMGAPQHF. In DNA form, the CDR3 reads TGTGCCAGCAGCTTAATGGGGGCTCCCCAGCATTTT.

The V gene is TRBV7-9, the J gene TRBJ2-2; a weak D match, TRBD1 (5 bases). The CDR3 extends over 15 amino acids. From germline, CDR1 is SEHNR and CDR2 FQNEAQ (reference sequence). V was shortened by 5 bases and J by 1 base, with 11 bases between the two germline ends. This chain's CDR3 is CASSASTGNTGELFF. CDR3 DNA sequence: TGTGCCAGCAGCGCTTCCACAGGGAACACCGGGGAGCTGTTTTTT.

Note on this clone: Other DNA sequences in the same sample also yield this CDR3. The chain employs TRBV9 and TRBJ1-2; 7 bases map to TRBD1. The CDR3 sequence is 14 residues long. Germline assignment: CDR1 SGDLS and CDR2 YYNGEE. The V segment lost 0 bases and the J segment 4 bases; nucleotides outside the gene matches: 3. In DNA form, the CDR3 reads TGTGCCAGCAGCGTAGGACAGGGTATCTATGGCTACACCTTC. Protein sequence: CASSVGQGIYGYTF. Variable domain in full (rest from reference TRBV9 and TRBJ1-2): DSGVTQTPKHLITATGQRVTLRCSPRSGDLSVYWYQQSLDQGLQFLIQYYNGEERAKGNILERFSAQQFPDLHSELNLSSLELGDSALYFCASSVGQGIYGYTFGSGTRLTVV.

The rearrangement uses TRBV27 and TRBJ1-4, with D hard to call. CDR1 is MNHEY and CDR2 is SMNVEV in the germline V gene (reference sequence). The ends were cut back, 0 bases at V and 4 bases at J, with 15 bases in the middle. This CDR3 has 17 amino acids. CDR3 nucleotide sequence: TGTGCCAGCAGTTTATCGATTCGGCCAGGTGGTAATGAAAAACTGTTTTTT. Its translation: CASSLSIRPGGNEKLFF.

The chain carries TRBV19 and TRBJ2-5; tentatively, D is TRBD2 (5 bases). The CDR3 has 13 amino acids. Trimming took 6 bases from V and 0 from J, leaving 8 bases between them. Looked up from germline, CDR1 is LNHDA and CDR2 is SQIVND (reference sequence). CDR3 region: CASRGEHQETQYF. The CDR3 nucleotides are TGTGCCAGTAGGGGAGAGCACCAAGAGACCCAGTACTTC.

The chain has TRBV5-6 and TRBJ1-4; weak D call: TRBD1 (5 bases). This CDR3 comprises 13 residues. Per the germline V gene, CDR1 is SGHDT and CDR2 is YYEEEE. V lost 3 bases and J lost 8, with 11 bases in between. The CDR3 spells CASSSETDEKLFF. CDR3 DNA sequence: TGTGCCAGCAGCTCTGAGACAGACGAAAAACTGTTTTTT.

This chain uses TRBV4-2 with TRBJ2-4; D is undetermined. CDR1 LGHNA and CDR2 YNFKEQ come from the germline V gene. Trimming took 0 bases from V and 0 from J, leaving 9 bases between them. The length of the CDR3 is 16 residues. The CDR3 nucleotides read TGTGCCAGCAGCCAAGAAGAACTATTAGCCAAAAACATTCAGTACTTC. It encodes CASSQEELLAKNIQYF.

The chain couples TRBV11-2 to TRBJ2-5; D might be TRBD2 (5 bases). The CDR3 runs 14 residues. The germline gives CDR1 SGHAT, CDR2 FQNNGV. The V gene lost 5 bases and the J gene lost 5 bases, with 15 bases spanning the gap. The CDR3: CASSRTRSGETQYF. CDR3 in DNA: TGTGCCAGCAGCAGAACTAGGAGTGGCGAGACCCAGTACTTC.

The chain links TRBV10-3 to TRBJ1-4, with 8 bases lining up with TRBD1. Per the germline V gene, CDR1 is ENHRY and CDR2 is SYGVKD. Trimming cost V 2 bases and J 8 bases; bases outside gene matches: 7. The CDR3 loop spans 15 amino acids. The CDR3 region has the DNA TGTGCCATCAGTGAGCGCGACAGGGGAAGGGAAAAACTGTTTTTT. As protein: CAISERDRGREKLFF.

The CDR3 sequence is CASSQQGPGRETQYF. The CDR3 DNA follows: TGTGCCAGCAGTCAACAGGGGCCAGGGAGAGAGACCCAGTACTTC. The chain carries TRBV27 and TRBJ2-5, with 7 bases identical to TRBD1. V was pared by 5 bases and J by 4 bases, with 10 bases of the junction left unmatched. This CDR3 comprises 15 residues. In germline, CDR1 is MNHEY, CDR2 SMNVEV (reference sequence).

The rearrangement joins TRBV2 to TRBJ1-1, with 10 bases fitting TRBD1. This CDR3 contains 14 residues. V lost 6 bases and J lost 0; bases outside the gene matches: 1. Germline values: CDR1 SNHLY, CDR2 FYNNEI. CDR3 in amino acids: CASRGTGVNTEAFF. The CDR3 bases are TGTGCCAGCAGGGGGACAGGGGTGAACACTGAAGCTTTCTTT.

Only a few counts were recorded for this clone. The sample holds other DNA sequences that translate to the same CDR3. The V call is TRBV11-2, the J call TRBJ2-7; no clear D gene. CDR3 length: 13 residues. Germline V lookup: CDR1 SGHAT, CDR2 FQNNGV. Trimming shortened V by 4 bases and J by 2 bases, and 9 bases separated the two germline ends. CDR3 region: CASSYTLAYEQYF. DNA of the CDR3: TGTGCCAGCAGCTATACTCTTGCCTACGAGCAGTACTTC.

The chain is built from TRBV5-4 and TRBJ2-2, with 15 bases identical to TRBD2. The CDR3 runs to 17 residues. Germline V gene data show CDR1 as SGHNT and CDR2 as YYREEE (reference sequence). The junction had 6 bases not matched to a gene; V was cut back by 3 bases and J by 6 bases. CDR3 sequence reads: CASSWTSGGGRPGELFF. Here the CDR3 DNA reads TGTGCCAGCAGCTGGACTAGCGGGGGGGGTCGTCCCGGGGAGCTGTTTTTT.

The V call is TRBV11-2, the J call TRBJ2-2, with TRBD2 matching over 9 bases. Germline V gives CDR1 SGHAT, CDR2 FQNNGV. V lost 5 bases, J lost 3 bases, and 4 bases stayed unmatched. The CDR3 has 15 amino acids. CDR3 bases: TGTGCCAGCAGCGGCGGGGGGGCCGACACCGGGGAGCTGTTTTTT. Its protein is CASSGGGADTGELFF.

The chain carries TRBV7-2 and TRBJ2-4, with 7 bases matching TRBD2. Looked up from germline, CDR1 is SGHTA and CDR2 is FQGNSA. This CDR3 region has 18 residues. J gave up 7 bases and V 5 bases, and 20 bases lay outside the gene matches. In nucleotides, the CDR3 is TGTGCCAGCAGCCGCGACGGGGGAGGGCAACTGCTTGAGAACATTCAGTACTTC. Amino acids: CASSRDGGGQLLENIQYF.

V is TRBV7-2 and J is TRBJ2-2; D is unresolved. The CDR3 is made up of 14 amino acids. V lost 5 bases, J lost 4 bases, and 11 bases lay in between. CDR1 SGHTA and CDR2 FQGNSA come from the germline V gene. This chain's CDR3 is CASSLLGPTGELFF. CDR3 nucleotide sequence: TGTGCCAGCAGCCTCCTAGGTCCCACCGGGGAGCTGTTTTTT.

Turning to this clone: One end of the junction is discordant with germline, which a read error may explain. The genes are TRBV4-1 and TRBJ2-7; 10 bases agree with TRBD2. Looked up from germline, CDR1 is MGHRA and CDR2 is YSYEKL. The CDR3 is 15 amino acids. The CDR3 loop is CASTQLAGHSYEQYF. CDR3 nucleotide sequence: TGCGCCAGCACCCAACTAGCGGGGCACTCCTACGAGCAGTACTTC.

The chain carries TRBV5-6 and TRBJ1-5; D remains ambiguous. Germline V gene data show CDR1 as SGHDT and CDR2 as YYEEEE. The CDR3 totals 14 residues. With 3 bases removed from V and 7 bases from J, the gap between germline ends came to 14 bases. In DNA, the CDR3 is TGTGCCAGCAGCTATCGGGGAGGGCAGCAGCCCCAGCATTTT. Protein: CASSYRGGQQPQHF.